This T cell receptor (beta chain) is from a study of cytomegalovirus exposure and HLA in healthy donors. Study-wide context: The 550 to 800 first-cohort repertoires and the 95 to 150 validation repertoires shared the same platform, a later analysis reported. Study-wide results and caveats: Researchers counted some 150 TCR beta chains as cytomegalovirus-associated. According to a later analysis, TCR clusters from the first cohort tended to co-occur in the 110 or so validation repertoires. With high specificity and sensitivity, the classifier reportedly diagnosed cytomegalovirus status.

Here immunoSEQ multiplex PCR was the method, and the copy in TCRdb shows in-frame clones only, minus some. The sample yields 50,000 or so clones, approximately 89% seen once. This clone was picked up one time. Its antigen is as yet unknown. This clonotype was sampled from a woman aged 18 to 35 in good health and CMV-seropositive. Sequencing input: PBMCs.

This CDR3 is CASSSGGGQVNTGELFF. CDR3 sequence (DNA): TGTGCCAGCAGCTCAGGAGGGGGACAGGTGAACACCGGGGAGCTGTTTTTT. The chain joins TRBV9 to TRBJ2-2, with 8 bases aligning to TRBD1. The germline gives CDR1 SGDLS, CDR2 YYNGEE. CDR3 length: 17 amino acids. Germline trimming cut 4 bases from V and 1 base from J; bases unmatched to any gene: 9.